This is a list of T cell receptor beta chains from one sample in a study of blood T cell repertoires in COVID-19. Repertoires were generated with immunoSEQ multiplex PCR, while TCRdb's copy carries only in-frame clones and drops some. The sample comprises about 230,000 clones, over 70% of which are singletons, and under 30% rests with the top ten. The sample was peripheral blood. The origin of the receptors is a man between 35 and 55 years old with acute or convalescent COVID-19. The CDR3 runs from the conserved cysteine through the conserved F or W. The D gene is left open where the match is weak. Size tells how often a clone was seen (once, few, many) or the class of an expanded clone, and some rows leave it out.

cdr3_nt: TGTGCCAGCAGCAGACAACCACAGGGAGCTGCCGACGAGCAGTACTTC
cdr3_aa: CASSRQPQGAADEQYF
clone_size: .
j_call: TRBJ2-7
d_call: .
v_call: TRBV9

cdr3_nt: TGTGCCAGCAGCTTGGCCGGGAGCGTCGGGACCCTCCACTTT
cdr3_aa: CASSLAGSVGTLHF
clone_size: once
j_call: TRBJ1-6
d_call: .
v_call: TRBV5-4

cdr3_nt: TGTGCCAGCTCGACTAGCTCCTACAATGAGCAGTTCTTC
cdr3_aa: CASSTSSYNEQFF
clone_size: .
j_call: TRBJ2-1
d_call: .
v_call: TRBV18

cdr3_nt: TGTGCCAGCAGCCCTTGGGACTACCCCCTGCAGTATTTT
cdr3_aa: CASSPWDYPLQYF
clone_size: .
j_call: TRBJ2-3
d_call: TRBD2
v_call: TRBV7-9

cdr3_nt: TGTGCCAGTAGTATATCTAGCGGAGGGGAAGAGACCCAGTACTTC
cdr3_aa: CASSISSGGEETQYF
clone_size: .
j_call: TRBJ2-5
d_call: TRBD2
v_call: TRBV19

cdr3_nt: TGTGCCAGCAGCGGAAGACGGGAGGCGTCCGAGCAGTACTTC
cdr3_aa: CASSGRREASEQYF
clone_size: .
j_call: TRBJ2-7
d_call: TRBD2
v_call: TRBV11-2

cdr3_nt: TGTGCCATCAGTGAGTCGTCTAGCGGGATGGCTGGGGCCAACGTCCTGACTTTC
cdr3_aa: CAISESSSGMAGANVLTF
clone_size: .
j_call: TRBJ2-6
d_call: TRBD2
v_call: TRBV10-3

cdr3_nt: TGTGCCAGCGGACTCCCGAGCTCCTACGAGCAGTACTTC
cdr3_aa: CASGLPSSYEQYF
clone_size: .
j_call: TRBJ2-7
d_call: .
v_call: TRBV6-5

cdr3_nt: TGTGCCAGCTCACCAATTGGGCAGGGAAACAATCAGCCCCAGCATTTT
cdr3_aa: CASSPIGQGNNQPQHF
clone_size: many
j_call: TRBJ1-5
d_call: .
v_call: TRBV18

cdr3_nt: TGTGCCAGCAGCATCACAGAAGCTATCATGAACACTGAAGCTTTCTTT
cdr3_aa: CASSITEAIMNTEAFF
clone_size: .
j_call: TRBJ1-1
d_call: .
v_call: TRBV21-1

cdr3_nt: TGTGCCAGCACCTACAGAGAGACCCAGTACTTC
cdr3_aa: CASTYRETQYF
clone_size: .
j_call: TRBJ2-5
d_call: .
v_call: TRBV28

cdr3_nt: TGTGCCAGCAGTAACCGTCGGGGGGGAACTGAAGCTTTCTTT
cdr3_aa: CASSNRRGGTEAFF
clone_size: .
j_call: TRBJ1-1
d_call: .
v_call: TRBV25-1

cdr3_nt: TGTGCCAGCAGTTACTCAGGGACAGGGGGGTACGAGCAGTACTTC
cdr3_aa: CASSYSGTGGYEQYF
clone_size: .
j_call: TRBJ2-7
d_call: TRBD1
v_call: TRBV6-5

cdr3_nt: TGTGCCAGTAGAACCAAGGAGACGGACAGGAACTATGGCTACACCTTC
cdr3_aa: CASRTKETDRNYGYTF
clone_size: .
j_call: TRBJ1-2
d_call: TRBD1
v_call: TRBV19

cdr3_nt: TGTGCCAGCAGCCCCGGAGGGTACACAGATACGCAGTATTTT
cdr3_aa: CASSPGGYTDTQYF
clone_size: .
j_call: TRBJ2-3
d_call: .
v_call: TRBV7-9

cdr3_nt: TGTGCCAGCAGCCCAAATCGGGGGTCAGGTGGCTACACCTTC
cdr3_aa: CASSPNRGSGGYTF
clone_size: .
j_call: TRBJ1-2
d_call: .
v_call: TRBV7-3

cdr3_nt: TGTGCCAGCTCACCCCACCCCCGACTAGCGGGAGAATGGGAGCAGTTCTTC
cdr3_aa: CASSPHPRLAGEWEQFF
clone_size: .
j_call: TRBJ2-1
d_call: TRBD2
v_call: TRBV18

cdr3_nt: TGTGCTAGTGGTTTGGGGGAGCCCCAGCCCCAGCATTTT
cdr3_aa: CASGLGEPQPQHF
clone_size: few
j_call: TRBJ1-5
d_call: .
v_call: TRBV12-5

cdr3_nt: TGTGCCAGCAGGCATTTGGGGGAGGTGACAGATACGCAGTATTTT
cdr3_aa: CASRHLGEVTDTQYF
clone_size: .
j_call: TRBJ2-3
d_call: .
v_call: TRBV27

cdr3_nt: TGTGCCAGCAGCCAAGGCCAGGGGGACACTGAAGCTTTCTTT
cdr3_aa: CASSQGQGDTEAFF
clone_size: .
j_call: TRBJ1-1
d_call: TRBD1
v_call: TRBV4-2

cdr3_nt: TGTGCCAGCAGTCATAGGGGTGACTATGGCTACACCTTC
cdr3_aa: CASSHRGDYGYTF
clone_size: .
j_call: TRBJ1-2
d_call: .
v_call: TRBV12-3/TRBV12-4

cdr3_nt: TGTGCCAGCACTGGGGAGGTCAGGGAACTGTTTTTT
cdr3_aa: CASTGEVRELFF
clone_size: .
j_call: TRBJ1-4
d_call: .
v_call: TRBV2

cdr3_nt: TGTGCCAGCAGCCAAGATGGTCGGGGGATGTACCCCTACGAGCAGTACTTC
cdr3_aa: CASSQDGRGMYPYEQYF
clone_size: .
j_call: TRBJ2-7
d_call: .
v_call: TRBV3-1/TRBV3-2

cdr3_nt: TGTGCCAGCAGCGCCCGACCAGGGGGCAAGGGGTCCTACAATGAGCAGTTCTTC
cdr3_aa: CASSARPGGKGSYNEQFF
clone_size: once
j_call: TRBJ2-1
d_call: TRBD1
v_call: TRBV9

cdr3_nt: TGTGCCAGCACCTTCGACAGGGACGATCAGCCCCAGCATTTT
cdr3_aa: CASTFDRDDQPQHF
clone_size: .
j_call: TRBJ1-5
d_call: TRBD1
v_call: TRBV6-5

cdr3_nt: TGCGCCAGCAGCTTGGCCCCCGGGCAAGAGACCCAGTACTTC
cdr3_aa: CASSLAPGQETQYF
clone_size: .
j_call: TRBJ2-5
d_call: .
v_call: TRBV5-1

cdr3_nt: TGTGCCAGCAGTCCTTTCGGTGGACAGGGCGAGGGTGGCTACACCTTC
cdr3_aa: CASSPFGGQGEGGYTF
clone_size: .
j_call: TRBJ1-2
d_call: TRBD1
v_call: TRBV25-1

cdr3_nt: TGTGCCAGTAGTATGGGACAGGGGATTTGGCCCCAGCATTTT
cdr3_aa: CASSMGQGIWPQHF
clone_size: .
j_call: TRBJ1-5
d_call: TRBD1
v_call: TRBV19

cdr3_nt: TGTGCCAGCAGCTATGGGACAGGGGACCAGCCCCAGCATTTT
cdr3_aa: CASSYGTGDQPQHF
clone_size: .
j_call: TRBJ1-5
d_call: TRBD1
v_call: TRBV5-4

cdr3_nt: TGTGCCAGCAGTCCTATGCCGGGACACAATCAGCCCCAGCATTTT
cdr3_aa: CASSPMPGHNQPQHF
clone_size: .
j_call: TRBJ1-5
d_call: .
v_call: TRBV6-4

cdr3_nt: TGTGCCATCAGCCGCCGACAGGCATCGAATTCACCCCTCCACTTT
cdr3_aa: CAISRRQASNSPLHF
clone_size: few
j_call: TRBJ1-6
d_call: .
v_call: TRBV10-3

cdr3_nt: TGTGCCAGCAGTTTGGCGGGACAGTTGAACACTGAAGCTTTCTTT
cdr3_aa: CASSLAGQLNTEAFF
clone_size: few
j_call: TRBJ1-1
d_call: TRBD1
v_call: TRBV27

cdr3_nt: TGTGCCATCAGTGACTTGAGCTCTCTTTTTAACTATGGCTACACCTTC
cdr3_aa: CAISDLSSLFNYGYTF
clone_size: .
j_call: TRBJ1-2
d_call: .
v_call: TRBV10-3

cdr3_nt: TGCGCCAGCAGCCTCGGGAGCAGCGAATTCCCCAGGGGCTACACCTTC
cdr3_aa: CASSLGSSEFPRGYTF
clone_size: .
j_call: TRBJ1-2
d_call: .
v_call: TRBV5-1

cdr3_nt: TGTGCCAGCAGCCCAGGGGCGGGAGGGTACCAAGAGACCCAGTACTTC
cdr3_aa: CASSPGAGGYQETQYF
clone_size: .
j_call: TRBJ2-5
d_call: TRBD2
v_call: TRBV7-9